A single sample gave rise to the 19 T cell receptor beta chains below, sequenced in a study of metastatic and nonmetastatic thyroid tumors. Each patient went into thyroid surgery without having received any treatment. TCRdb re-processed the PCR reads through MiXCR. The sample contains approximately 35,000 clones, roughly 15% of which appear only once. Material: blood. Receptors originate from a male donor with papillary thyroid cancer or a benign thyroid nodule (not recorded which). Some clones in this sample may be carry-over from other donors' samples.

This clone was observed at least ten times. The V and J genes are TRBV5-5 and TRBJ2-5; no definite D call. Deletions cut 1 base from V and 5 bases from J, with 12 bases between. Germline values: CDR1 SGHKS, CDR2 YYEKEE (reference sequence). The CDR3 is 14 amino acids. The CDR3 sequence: CASSLRFLLETQYF. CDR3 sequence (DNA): TGTGCCAGCAGCTTGCGGTTCCTACTGGAGACCCAGTACTTC.

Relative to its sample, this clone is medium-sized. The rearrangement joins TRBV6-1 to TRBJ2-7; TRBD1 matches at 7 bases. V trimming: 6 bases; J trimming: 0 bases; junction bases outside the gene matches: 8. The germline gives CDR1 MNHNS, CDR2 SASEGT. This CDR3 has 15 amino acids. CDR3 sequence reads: CASRYRGPRSYEQYF. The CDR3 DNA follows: TGTGCCAGCAGATACAGGGGCCCCCGCTCCTACGAGCAGTACTTC.

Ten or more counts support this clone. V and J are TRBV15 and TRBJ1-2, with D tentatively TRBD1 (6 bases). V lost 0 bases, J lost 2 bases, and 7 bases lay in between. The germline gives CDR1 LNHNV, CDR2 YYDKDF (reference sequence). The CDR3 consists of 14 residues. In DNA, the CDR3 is TGTGCCACCAGCAGAGAAACAGGGAACTATGGCTACACCTTC. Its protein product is CATSRETGNYGYTF.

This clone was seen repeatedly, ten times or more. The CDR3 DNA is TGTGCCAGCAGTGATCTACAGGGGACAGATACGCAGTATTTT. Translated, it gives CASSDLQGTDTQYF. This chain links TRBV6-4 with TRBJ2-3; 7 bases are a match to TRBD1. CDR3 length: 14 amino acids. Germline V CDR1 and CDR2: MRHNA, SNTAGT. The J segment lost 3 bases and the V segment lost 3 bases, leaving 3 bases of the junction unmatched.

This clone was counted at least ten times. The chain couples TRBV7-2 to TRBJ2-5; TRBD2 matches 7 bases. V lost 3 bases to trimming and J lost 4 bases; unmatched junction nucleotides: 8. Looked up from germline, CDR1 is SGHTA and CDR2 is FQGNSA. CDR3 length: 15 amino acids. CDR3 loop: CASSFLSGGRETQYF. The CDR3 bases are TGTGCCAGCAGCTTCTTATCGGGAGGTAGAGAGACCCAGTACTTC.

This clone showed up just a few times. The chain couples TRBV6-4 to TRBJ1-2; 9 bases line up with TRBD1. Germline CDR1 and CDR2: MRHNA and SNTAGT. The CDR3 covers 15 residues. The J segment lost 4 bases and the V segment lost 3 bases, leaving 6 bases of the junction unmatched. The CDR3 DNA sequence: TGTGCCAGCAGTGAACAGGGGGCAGGGGGCTATGGCTACACCTTC. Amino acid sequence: CASSEQGAGGYGYTF.

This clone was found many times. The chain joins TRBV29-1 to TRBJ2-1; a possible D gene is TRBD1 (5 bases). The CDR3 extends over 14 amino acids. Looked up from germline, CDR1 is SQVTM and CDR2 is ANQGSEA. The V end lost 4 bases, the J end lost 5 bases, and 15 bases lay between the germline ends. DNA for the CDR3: TGCAGCGTTGTCCTCCCTCCCAGGGACAATGAGCAGTTCTTC. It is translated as CSVVLPPRDNEQFF.

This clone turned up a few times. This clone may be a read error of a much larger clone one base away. CDR3 nucleotides: TGTGTCAGCAGCACAATAGCGGGAGGGCCTCACGAGCAGTACTTC. As protein: CVSSTIAGGPHEQYF. The chain employs TRBV7-2 and TRBJ2-7; 11 bases map to TRBD2. The length of the CDR3 is 15 residues. Germline loops: CDR1 SGHTA, CDR2 FQGNSA.

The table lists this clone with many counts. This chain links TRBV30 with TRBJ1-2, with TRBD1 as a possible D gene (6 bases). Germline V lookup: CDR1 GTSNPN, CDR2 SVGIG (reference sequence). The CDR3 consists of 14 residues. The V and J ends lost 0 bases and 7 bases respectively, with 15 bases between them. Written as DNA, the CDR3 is TGTGCCTGGAGTGTAAACAGGGAGGGGGGTGGCTACACCTTC. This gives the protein CAWSVNREGGGYTF.

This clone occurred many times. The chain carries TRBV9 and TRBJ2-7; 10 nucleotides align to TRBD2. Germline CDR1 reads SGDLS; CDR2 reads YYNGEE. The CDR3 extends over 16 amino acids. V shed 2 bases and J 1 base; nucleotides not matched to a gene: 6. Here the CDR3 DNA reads TGTGCCAGCAGCGTTCTAGCGGGAGAGGGGTCCTACGAGCAGTACTTC. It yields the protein CASSVLAGEGSYEQYF.

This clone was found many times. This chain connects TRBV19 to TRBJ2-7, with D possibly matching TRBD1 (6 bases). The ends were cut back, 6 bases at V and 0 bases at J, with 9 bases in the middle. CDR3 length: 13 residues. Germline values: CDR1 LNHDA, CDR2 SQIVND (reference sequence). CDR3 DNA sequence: TGTGCCAGTAGCTCACAGGGCTCCTACGAGCAGTACTTC. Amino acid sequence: CASSSQGSYEQYF.

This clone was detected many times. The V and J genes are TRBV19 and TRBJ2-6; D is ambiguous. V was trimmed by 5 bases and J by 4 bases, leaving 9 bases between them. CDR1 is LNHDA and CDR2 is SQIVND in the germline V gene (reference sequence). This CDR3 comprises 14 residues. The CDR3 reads CASSLWAGANVLTF. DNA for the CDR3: TGTGCCAGTAGTCTCTGGGCGGGGGCCAACGTCCTGACTTTC.

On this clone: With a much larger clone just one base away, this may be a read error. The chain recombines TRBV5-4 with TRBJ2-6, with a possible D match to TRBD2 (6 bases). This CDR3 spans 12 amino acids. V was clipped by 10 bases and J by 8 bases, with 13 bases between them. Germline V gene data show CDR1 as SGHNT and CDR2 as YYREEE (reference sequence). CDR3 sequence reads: CASGDGSNVLTF. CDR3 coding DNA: TGTGCCTCGGGGGACGGGTCCAACGTCCTGACTTTC. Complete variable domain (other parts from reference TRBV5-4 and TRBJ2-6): ETGVTQSPTHLIKTRGQQVTLRCSSQSGHNTVSWYQQALGQGPQFIFQYYREEENGRGNFPPRFSGLQFPNYSSELNVNALELDDSALYLCASGDGSNVLTFGAGSRLTVL.

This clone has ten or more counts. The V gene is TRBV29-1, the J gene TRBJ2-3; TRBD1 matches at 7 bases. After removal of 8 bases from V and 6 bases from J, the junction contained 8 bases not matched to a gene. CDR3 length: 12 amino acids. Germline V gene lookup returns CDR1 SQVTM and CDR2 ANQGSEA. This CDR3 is CSYRGVWDTQYF. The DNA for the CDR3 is TGCAGCTACAGGGGTGTATGGGATACGCAGTATTTT.

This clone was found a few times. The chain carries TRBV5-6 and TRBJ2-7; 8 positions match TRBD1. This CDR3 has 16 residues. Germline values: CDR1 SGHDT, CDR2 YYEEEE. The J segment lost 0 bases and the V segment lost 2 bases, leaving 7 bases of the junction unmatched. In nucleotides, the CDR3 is TGTGCCAGCAGCTTAGTGACAGGGGCTTTCTCCTACGAGCAGTACTTC. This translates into CASSLVTGAFSYEQYF. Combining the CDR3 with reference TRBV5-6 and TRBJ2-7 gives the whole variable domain DAGVTQSPTHLIKTRGQQVTLRCSPKSGHDTVSWYQQALGQGPQFIFQYYEEEERQRGNFPDRFSGHQFPNYSSELNVNALLLGDSALYLCASSLVTGAFSYEQYFGPGTRLTVT.

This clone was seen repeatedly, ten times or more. CDR3 nucleotide sequence: TGTGCCAGCAGCGACTTGGGGGGGGACACCGGGGAGCTGTTTTTT. Translation gives CASSDLGGDTGELFF. The V gene is TRBV2, the J gene TRBJ2-2; 7 bases are shared with TRBD2. The CDR3 spans 15 residues. V lost 6 bases, J lost 3 bases, and 7 bases stayed unmatched. Germline CDR1 reads SNHLY; CDR2 reads FYNNEI.

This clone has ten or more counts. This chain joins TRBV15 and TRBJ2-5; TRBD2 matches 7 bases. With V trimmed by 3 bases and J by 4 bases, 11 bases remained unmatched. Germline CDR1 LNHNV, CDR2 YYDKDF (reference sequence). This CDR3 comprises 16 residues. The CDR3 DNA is TGTGCCACCAGCAGGGCGAGCGGGATACTGGGAGAGACCCAGTACTTC. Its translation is CATSRASGILGETQYF.

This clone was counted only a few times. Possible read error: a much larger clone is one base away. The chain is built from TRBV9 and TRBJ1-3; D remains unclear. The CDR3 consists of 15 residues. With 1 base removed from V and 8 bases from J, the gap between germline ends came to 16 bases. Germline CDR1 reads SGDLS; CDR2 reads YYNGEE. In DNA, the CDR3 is TGTGCCAGCAGCGTAATTCCTGGATGGGGAGACACCATATATTTT. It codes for CASSVIPGWGDTIYF.

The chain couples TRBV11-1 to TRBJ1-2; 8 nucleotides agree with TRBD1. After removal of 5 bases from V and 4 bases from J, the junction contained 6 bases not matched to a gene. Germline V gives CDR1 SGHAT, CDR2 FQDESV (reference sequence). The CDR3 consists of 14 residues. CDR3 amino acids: CASSEQGGSYGYTF. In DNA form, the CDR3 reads TGTGCCAGCAGCGAACAGGGGGGCAGCTATGGCTACACCTTC.